A selection of T cell receptor beta chains follows, all from one sample in a study of T-cell reconstitution after alpha-beta-depleted transplantation in children. MiXCR, applied by TCRdb to the PCR reads, yields one record per CDR3 protein. The repertoire has about 250,000 distinct CDR3 sequences, approximately 24% of them found once; the top ten carry about 5%. The sample was PBMCs, mostly from graft donor cells, taken 360 days after TCRalphabeta/CD19-depleted stem cell transplant. These receptors were taken from a female patient aged 2-15 years who had a stem cell transplant for congenital amegakaryocytic thrombocytopenia, so the T cells may come from the graft donor. CDR3s include the opening cysteine and the closing phenylalanine or tryptophan. The order of the fields is J gene, D gene, V gene, clone size, CDR3 DNA, CDR3 protein. The D gene is left open where the match is weak. Clone size appears in some rows only: once, few, many, or a class for an expanded clone.

TRBJ2-5	TRBD2	TRBV29-1	.	TGCAGCGTTCCGGGACTATACTACCAAGAGACCCAGTACTTC	CSVPGLYYQETQYF
TRBJ2-3	TRBD2	TRBV30	.	TGTGCCTGGACCCTTAGGACTAGCGGATCCACAGATACGCAGTATTTT	CAWTLRTSGSTDTQYF
TRBJ1-4	.	TRBV12-3/TRBV12-4	few	TGTGCCAGCAGTCCAGGGGTTGCAACTAATGAAAAACTGTTTTTT	CASSPGVATNEKLFF
TRBJ2-2	.	TRBV11-3	.	TGTGCCAGCAGCCGGGGCCAAGGAGTCGTCGGGGAGCTGTTTTTT	CASSRGQGVVGELFF
TRBJ2-3	.	TRBV9	few	TGTGCCAGCAGCGCGACTAGCACAGATACGCAGTATTTT	CASSATSTDTQYF
TRBJ2-3	TRBD2	TRBV19	few	TGTGCCAGTAGTATACTCGGGAGGGGGACGGATACGCAGTATTTT	CASSILGRGTDTQYF
TRBJ1-1	.	TRBV7-2	.	TGTGCCAGCAGAATGAACCCGTTGAACACTGAAGCTTTCTTT	CASRMNPLNTEAFF
TRBJ2-7	.	TRBV20-1	few	TGCAGTGCTAGAGGGAGGGGTTTCGGATACGAGCAGTACTTC	CSARGRGFGYEQYF
TRBJ1-5	.	TRBV28	.	TGTGCCAGCAGTTTACGCGTGTTGCGAATTGGTCAGCCCCAGCATTTT	CASSLRVLRIGQPQHF
TRBJ1-5	.	TRBV28	many	TGTGCCAGCAGTTTATTAGGGGTCAATCAGCCCCAGCATTTT	CASSLLGVNQPQHF
TRBJ2-3	TRBD2	TRBV12-3/TRBV12-4	many	TGTGCCAGCAGTTTTGCGGGTCCGGGACTAGCTGCAGATACGCAGTATTTT	CASSFAGPGLAADTQYF
TRBJ1-2	.	TRBV12-3/TRBV12-4	.	TGTGCCAGCAGTTTAGGTATAGGGCGAGGCTACACCTTC	CASSLGIGRGYTF
TRBJ1-1	TRBD1	TRBV12-3/TRBV12-4	.	TGTGCCAGCAGTGTAACAGGGGGCGGTGGTGAAGCTTTCTTT	CASSVTGGGGEAFF
TRBJ2-7	TRBD2	TRBV27	.	TGTGCCAGCAGTACTAGGTTTGATAGGACTAGCGGGAGGCCCCCTCACTTC	CASSTRFDRTSGRPPHF
TRBJ2-5	TRBD2	TRBV3-1	.	TGTGCCAGCAGCCTGACTACTAGCGGGCCAGCTCGGTACCAAGAGACCCAGTACTTC	CASSLTTSGPARYQETQYF
TRBJ2-3	.	TRBV2	few	TGTGCCAGCACCACCCGGGCCGGCACAGATACGCAGTATTTT	CASTTRAGTDTQYF
TRBJ2-3	.	TRBV29-1	.	TGCAGCGTTGGGGGGATGGATACGCAGTATTTT	CSVGGMDTQYF
TRBJ2-1	.	TRBV9	.	TGTGCCAGCAGCGGCACCGGGGGCTACAATGAGCAGTTCTTC	CASSGTGGYNEQFF
TRBJ2-1	TRBD2	TRBV4-2	few	TGTGCCAGCGGAATAGCGGGGGGGCCCTACAATGAGCAGTTCTTC	CASGIAGGPYNEQFF
TRBJ2-2	TRBD2	TRBV5-1	.	TGCGCCAGCAGCGCCAGACTAGCGGCAAACACCGGGGAGCTGTTTTTT	CASSARLAANTGELFF
TRBJ2-3	.	TRBV6-4	.	TGTGCCAGCAGCTCCAGAGCTGCTAGCACAGATACGCAGTATTTT	CASSSRAASTDTQYF
TRBJ1-1	.	TRBV15	.	TGTGCCACCAGCAGAGGGCCAGGGCTCACTGAAGCTTTCTTT	CATSRGPGLTEAFF
TRBJ1-2	TRBD1	TRBV19	.	TGTGCCAGTAGTATAACCGTGGACAGGGGGAACTATGGCTACACCTTC	CASSITVDRGNYGYTF
TRBJ2-5	.	TRBV10-3	.	TGTGCCATCAGCGGGACCGCCTTGGAGACCCAGTACTTC	CAISGTALETQYF
TRBJ1-1	.	TRBV29-1	once	TGCAGCGTTGGGAAGGGGGGGGCGCCGACTGAAGCTTTCTTT	CSVGKGGAPTEAFF
TRBJ2-2	TRBD2	TRBV6-5	few	TGTGCCAGCACACTGGCAATAGCGGGAGTTATCGGGGAGCTGTTTTTT	CASTLAIAGVIGELFF
TRBJ2-3	.	TRBV28	once	TGTGCCAGCAGTTTGCCTAGCGACACAGATACGCAGTATTTT	CASSLPSDTDTQYF
TRBJ2-3	TRBD2	TRBV29-1	.	TGCAGCGTTGGGATCACTAGCGGTAGCACAGATGCGCAGTATTTT	CSVGITSGSTDAQYF
TRBJ2-3	.	TRBV12-3/TRBV12-4	many	TGTGCCAGCAGTTTGGGCGCAGAAGATACGCAGTATTTT	CASSLGAEDTQYF
TRBJ1-4	TRBD1	TRBV7-1	.	TGTGCCAGCAGCTCGGGACAGTCGCGCCCTAATGAAAAACTGTTTTTT	CASSSGQSRPNEKLFF
TRBJ1-2	.	TRBV20-1	few	TGCAGTGCCCTAGGACGGACGGCATTAAATTATGGCTACACCTTC	CSALGRTALNYGYTF
TRBJ2-7	.	TRBV24-1	few	TGTGCCACCAGTTCGCCGGGGAAGGACTACGAGCAGTACTTC	CATSSPGKDYEQYF
TRBJ1-2	.	TRBV4-1	.	TGCGCCAGCAGCCAAAGAACACAGGGTTCTAACTATGGCTACACCTTC	CASSQRTQGSNYGYTF
TRBJ2-1	TRBD2	TRBV7-2	.	TGTGCCAGCAGCTTAGCCGGGCCTAGCGGGATATCAGGTTCCTACAATGAGCAGTTCTTC	CASSLAGPSGISGSYNEQFF
TRBJ2-1	.	TRBV5-1	few	TGCGCCAGCAGCGTTGGACAGAACAATGAGCAGTTCTTC	CASSVGQNNEQFF
TRBJ2-1	.	TRBV11-2	once	TGTGCCAGCAGCCAACCGGGAAGAAGGGGCGATGAGCAGTTCTTC	CASSQPGRRGDEQFF
TRBJ2-7	.	TRBV6-5	.	TGTGCCAGCAGACAAGACGGCTACGAGCAGTACTTC	CASRQDGYEQYF
TRBJ1-5	.	TRBV5-6	.	TGTGCCAGCAGCTTGCTTGGGGGGCTCAATCAGCCCCAGCATTTT	CASSLLGGLNQPQHF
TRBJ2-5	TRBD1	TRBV11-2	few	TGTGCCAGCAGCTTAGGGACAGGGGAAGAGACCCAGTACTTC	CASSLGTGEETQYF
TRBJ2-1	.	TRBV6-5	many	TGTGCCAGCAGTCCGCCGGGCGGGGCCCACAATGAGCAGTTCTTC	CASSPPGGAHNEQFF
TRBJ2-5	TRBD2	TRBV24-1	once	TGTGCCACCAGGGGAAGCGGGGGAGAGACCCAGTACTTC	CATRGSGGETQYF
TRBJ2-5	TRBD1	TRBV12-3/TRBV12-4	few	TGTGCCAGCAGTTTAGGGCAGGGGGCGCTTGAGACCCAGTACTTC	CASSLGQGALETQYF
TRBJ2-3	.	TRBV12-5	few	TGTGCTAGTGCTGCAGTTGCGCGCACAGATACGCAGTATTTT	CASAAVARTDTQYF
TRBJ1-5	.	TRBV15	few	TGTGCCACCAGCAGAGATTATAGCAATCAGCCCCAGCATTTT	CATSRDYSNQPQHF
TRBJ1-1	.	TRBV20-1	few	TGCAGTGCTAGTGTCAGGGTTTGGATCAACACTGAAGCTTTCTTT	CSASVRVWINTEAFF
TRBJ2-3	TRBD2	TRBV12-5	few	TGTGCTAGTGGTGAGCACCCCGGGACTAGCGGGGGAACAGATACGCAGTATTTT	CASGEHPGTSGGTDTQYF